This T cell receptor beta chain was identified in a study of T cells after posttransplantation cyclophosphamide. Study conclusions and caveats: Donor CD8+ memory clones often dominated recipient blood repertoires at later times.

Controls had myeloablative marrow grafts with methotrexate and calcineurin inhibitor, sampled at 1 year. Turning to this clone: Its cognate antigen is unknown.

Germline V gene lookup returns CDR1 SGHDN and CDR2 FVKESK. This CDR3 contains 15 residues. Trimming removed 8 bases from V and 8 bases from J; junction bases left unmatched: 10. Clones were sequenced by immunoSEQ multiplex PCR, and TCRdb holds only the in-frame ones, with some missing. Of 8,000 to 10,000 clones listed, 89% are singletons. The clonotype originates from a male patient in his fifties or sixties who received an allogeneic stem cell transplant from an unrelated donor, was CMV-positive, and had chronic GVHD only. Some T cells may possibly be graft donor cells. The chain uses TRBV14 and TRBJ2-1; 12 bases fit TRBD2. The source material was PBMCs, sampled 430 to 450 days after allogeneic stem cell transplant with calcineurin inhibitor and methotrexate. The CDR3 loop is CASATLLAGGHEQFF. The CDR3 nucleotides are TGTGCCAGCGCCACCTTACTAGCGGGAGGCCATGAGCAGTTCTTC.